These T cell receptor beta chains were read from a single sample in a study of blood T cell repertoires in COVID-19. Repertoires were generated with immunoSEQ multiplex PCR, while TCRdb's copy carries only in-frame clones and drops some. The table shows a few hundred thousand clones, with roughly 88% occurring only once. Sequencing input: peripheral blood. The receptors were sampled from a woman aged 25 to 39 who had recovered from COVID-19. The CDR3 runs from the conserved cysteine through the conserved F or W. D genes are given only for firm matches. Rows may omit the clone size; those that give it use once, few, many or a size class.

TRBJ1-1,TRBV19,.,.,CASNPPIRGDVPYTEAFF,TGTGCCAGTAATCCACCGATTCGGGGGGACGTGCCATACACTGAAGCTTTCTTT
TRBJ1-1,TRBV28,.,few,CANRLHKNTEAFF,TGTGCCAACCGACTCCACAAGAACACTGAAGCTTTCTTT
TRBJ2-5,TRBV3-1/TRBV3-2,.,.,CASGETQYF,TGTGCCTCGGGGGAGACCCAGTACTTC
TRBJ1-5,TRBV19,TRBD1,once,CASNSDRAPQPQHF,TGTGCCAGTAACTCGGACAGGGCACCTCAGCCCCAGCATTTT
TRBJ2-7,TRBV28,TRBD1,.,CASSSHPGQPYF,TGTGCCAGCAGTTCGCATCCGGGACAGCCGTACTTC
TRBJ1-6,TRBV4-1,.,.,CASSQDFAGERSYNSPLHF,TGCGCCAGCAGCCAAGATTTTGCAGGGGAGAGGTCCTATAATTCACCCCTCCACTTT
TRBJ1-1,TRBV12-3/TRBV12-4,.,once,CASRTGQNTEAFF,TGTGCCAGCAGAACAGGGCAGAACACTGAAGCTTTCTTT
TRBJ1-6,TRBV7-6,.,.,CASSLVGGSYNSPLHF,TGTGCCAGCAGCTTAGTAGGCGGGTCCTATAATTCACCCCTCCACTTT
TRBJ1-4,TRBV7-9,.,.,CASSDQGEKLFF,TGTGCCAGCAGCGACCAGGGGGAAAAACTGTTTTTT
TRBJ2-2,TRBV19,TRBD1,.,CASSIGTGFTGELFF,TGTGCCAGTAGTATAGGGACAGGGTTCACCGGGGAGCTGTTTTTT
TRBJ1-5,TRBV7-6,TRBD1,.,CASSSGTGNQPQHF,TGTGCCAGCAGCTCCGGGACAGGGAATCAGCCCCAGCATTTT
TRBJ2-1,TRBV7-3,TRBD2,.,CASSPPRLAGESREQFF,TGTGCCAGCAGCCCCCCCAGACTAGCGGGGGAGTCCCGTGAGCAGTTCTTC
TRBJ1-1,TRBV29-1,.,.,CSVRRSRGAFF,TGCAGCGTTCGACGGTCCCGAGGAGCTTTCTTT
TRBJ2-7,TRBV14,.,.,CASSRSAGARDEQYF,TGTGCCAGCAGCCGATCAGCAGGGGCGAGGGACGAGCAGTACTTC
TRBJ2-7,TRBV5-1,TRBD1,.,CASSLLGQGPYEQYF,TGCGCCAGCAGCTTGTTGGGACAGGGCCCCTACGAGCAGTACTTC
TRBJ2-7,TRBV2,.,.,CASSVQAIYEQYF,TGTGCCAGCAGTGTCCAGGCAATTTACGAGCAGTACTTC
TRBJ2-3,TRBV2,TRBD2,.,CASSDRRGNTDTQYF,TGTGCCAGCAGTGATAGGCGGGGGAACACAGATACGCAGTATTTT
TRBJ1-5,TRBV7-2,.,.,CASRRETGSNQPQHF,TGTGCCAGCAGGCGAGAGACAGGAAGTAATCAGCCCCAGCATTTT
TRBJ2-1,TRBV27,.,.,CASRLSGSNEQFF,TGTGCCAGCAGATTATCCGGGTCTAATGAGCAGTTCTTC
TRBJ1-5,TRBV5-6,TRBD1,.,CASSGQGRQPQHF,TGTGCCAGCAGCGGACAGGGTCGCCAGCCCCAGCATTTT
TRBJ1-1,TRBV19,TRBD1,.,CASSLRQGTEAFF,TGTGCCAGTAGTCTAAGACAGGGCACTGAAGCTTTCTTT
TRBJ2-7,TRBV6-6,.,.,CASTFNGYEQYF,TGTGCCAGCACATTTAACGGTTACGAGCAGTACTTC
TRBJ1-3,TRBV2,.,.,CASSQGGGNTIYF,TGTGCCAGCAGTCAGGGTGGTGGAAACACCATATATTTT
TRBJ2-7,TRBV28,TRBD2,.,CASSLVAGGSYEQYF,TGTGCCAGCAGCCTCGTCGCGGGAGGGTCCTACGAGCAGTACTTC
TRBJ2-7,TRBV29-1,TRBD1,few,CSVASGTGYEQYF,TGCAGCGTAGCGTCCGGGACAGGGTACGAGCAGTACTTC
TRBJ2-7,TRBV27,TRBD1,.,CASKLQGGRSEQYF,TGTGCCAGCAAGTTACAGGGGGGTAGGAGCGAGCAGTACTTC
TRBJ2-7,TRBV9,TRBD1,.,CASSPPGQADYEQYF,TGTGCCAGCAGCCCTCCGGGACAGGCTGACTACGAGCAGTACTTC
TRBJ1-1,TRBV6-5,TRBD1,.,CASSPDRRTEAFF,TGTGCCAGTTCTCCGGACAGGAGGACTGAAGCTTTCTTT
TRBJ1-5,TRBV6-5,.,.,CASRKDSSQPQHF,TGTGCCAGCAGGAAGGACAGTTCTCAGCCCCAGCATTTT
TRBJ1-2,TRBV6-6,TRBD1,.,CASSYPVGDSYGYTF,TGTGCCAGCAGTTACCCGGTAGGGGACAGCTATGGCTACACCTTC
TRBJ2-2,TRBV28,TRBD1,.,CASSLRDRGLANTGELFF,TGTGCCAGCAGTTTAAGGGACAGGGGGTTGGCGAACACCGGGGAGCTGTTTTTT
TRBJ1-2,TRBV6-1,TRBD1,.,CASSENRGSYGYTF,TGTGCCAGCAGTGAAAACAGGGGGTCCTATGGCTACACCTTC
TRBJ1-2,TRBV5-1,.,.,CASSLRGTGGYTF,TGCGCCAGCAGCTTAAGGGGGACGGGAGGCTACACCTTC
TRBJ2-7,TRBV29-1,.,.,CSVEQSYEQYF,TGCAGCGTTGAACAGTCCTACGAGCAGTACTTC
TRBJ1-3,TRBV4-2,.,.,CASSTRLNSGNTIYF,TGTGCCAGCAGCACACGACTCAACTCTGGAAACACCATATATTTT
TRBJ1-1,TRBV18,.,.,CASSLKGGADTEAFF,TGTGCCAGCTCCCTCAAGGGGGGGGCGGACACTGAAGCTTTCTTT
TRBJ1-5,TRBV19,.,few,CASSARGGPLPGVSQPQHF,TGTGCCAGTAGTGCCCGTGGGGGCCCTCTCCCCGGTGTCAGTCAGCCCCAGCATTTT
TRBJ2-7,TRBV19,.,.,CASSNSGGGEQYF,TGTGCCAGTAGTAACAGCGGCGGTGGCGAGCAGTACTTC
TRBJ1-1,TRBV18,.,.,CASSQGIEAFF,TGTGCCAGCTCTCAGGGAATTGAAGCTTTCTTT
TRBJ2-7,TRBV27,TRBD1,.,CASSLRGNRGLPFEQYF,TGTGCCAGCAGTTTAAGGGGGAACAGGGGGCTCCCTTTCGAGCAGTACTTC
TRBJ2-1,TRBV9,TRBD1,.,CASSAGQGPYNEQFF,TGTGCCAGCAGCGCCGGACAGGGGCCCTACAATGAGCAGTTCTTC
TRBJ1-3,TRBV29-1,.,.,CSVESLSGNTIYF,TGCAGCGTTGAATCACTCTCTGGAAACACCATATATTTT
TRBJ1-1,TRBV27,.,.,CASRLTLNTEAFF,TGTGCCAGCAGACTCACCTTGAACACTGAAGCTTTCTTT
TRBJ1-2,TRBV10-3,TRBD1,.,CAGRGQGTRGYTF,TGTGCCGGACGTGGACAGGGGACGAGAGGCTACACCTTC
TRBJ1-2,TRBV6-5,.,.,CASSYTGTYGYTF,TGTGCCAGCAGTTATACAGGGACCTATGGCTACACCTTC
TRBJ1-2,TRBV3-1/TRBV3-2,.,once,CASSPSRSSGYGYTF,TGTGCCAGCAGCCCCTCTCGGAGTTCGGGCTATGGCTACACCTTC